The TCR beta chain under discussion was sequenced for a study of blood T cells in healthy people across ages. Turning to this clonotype: No antigen is known for it.

Using a J-beta primer mix together with a sample-barcoded 5' primer, a second PCR was run for about 6 to 11 cycles. MiXCR, applied by TCRdb to the 5' RACE reads, yields one record per CDR3 protein. This table has around 1,600,000 distinct CDR3 sequences, approximately 43% appearing once. Findings and limits, study-wide: Relative to aged donors, long-lived donors carried more naive CD4+ cells and displayed higher diversity.

The V gene's germline CDR1 is SGHRS and CDR2 YFSETQ. J lost 8 bases, V lost 0 bases, and 9 bases had no gene match. The CDR3 has 16 amino acids. This sequence originates from a young woman in good health. The sequenced sample consisted of blood. The gene calls are TRBV5-1 and TRBJ2-1, with 9 bases identical to TRBD2. The DNA for the CDR3 is TGCGCCAGCAGCTTGGCTACTAGCGGGCCACTGGATGAGCAGTTCTTC. Protein product: CASSLATSGPLDEQFF.